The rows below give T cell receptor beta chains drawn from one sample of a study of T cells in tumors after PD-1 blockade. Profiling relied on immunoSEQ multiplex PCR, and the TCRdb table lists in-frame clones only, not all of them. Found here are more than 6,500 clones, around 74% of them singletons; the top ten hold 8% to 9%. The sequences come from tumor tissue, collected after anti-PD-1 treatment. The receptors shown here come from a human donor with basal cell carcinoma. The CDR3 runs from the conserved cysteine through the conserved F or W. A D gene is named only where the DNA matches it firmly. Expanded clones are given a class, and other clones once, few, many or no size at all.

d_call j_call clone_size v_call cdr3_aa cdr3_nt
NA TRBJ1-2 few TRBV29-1 CSQKGEYGYTF TGCAGCCAAAAAGGGGAATATGGCTACACCTTC
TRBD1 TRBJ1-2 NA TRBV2 CAIGDRVVYGYTF TGTGCAATCGGGGACAGGGTCGTCTATGGCTACACCTTC
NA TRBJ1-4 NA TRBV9 CASSRTGEGEKLFF TGTGCCAGCTCCCGCACGGGGGAAGGGGAAAAACTGTTTTTT
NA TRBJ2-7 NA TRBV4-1 CASSQSSGVTGEQYF TGCGCCAGCAGCCAGTCGTCAGGGGTCACGGGCGAGCAGTACTTC
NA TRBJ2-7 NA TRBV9 CASSVGAGLSSYEQYF TGTGCCAGCAGCGTAGGGGCAGGACTAAGCTCCTACGAGCAGTACTTC
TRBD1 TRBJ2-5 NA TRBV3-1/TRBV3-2 CASSPHWAQGASLETQYF TGTGCCAGCAGCCCCCATTGGGCGCAGGGGGCGTCGTTGGAGACCCAGTACTTC
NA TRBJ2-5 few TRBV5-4 CASSLYGGAETQYF TGTGCCAGCAGCTTGTACGGGGGCGCGGAGACCCAGTACTTC
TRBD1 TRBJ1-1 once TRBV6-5 CASSYARGGPIGAFF TGTGCCAGCAGTTACGCCAGGGGGGGCCCGATAGGAGCTTTCTTT
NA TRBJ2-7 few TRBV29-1 CSVEGAETSYEQYF TGCAGCGTTGAAGGGGCAGAGACCTCCTACGAGCAGTACTTC
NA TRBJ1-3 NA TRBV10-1 CATQTSFSGNTIYF TGCGCCACCCAGACAAGTTTCTCTGGAAACACCATATATTTT
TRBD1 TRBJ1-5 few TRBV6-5 CASRGQGLRNQPQHF TGTGCCAGCAGAGGACAGGGATTGCGCAATCAGCCCCAGCATTTT
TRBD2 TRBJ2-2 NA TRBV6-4 CASSEGTSGSGELFF TGTGCCAGCAGTGAAGGGACTAGCGGGTCCGGGGAGCTGTTTTTT
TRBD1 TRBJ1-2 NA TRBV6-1 CASSERSGTVIGVYGYTF TGTGCCAGCAGTGAAAGGTCCGGGACAGTTATAGGAGTCTATGGCTACACCTTC
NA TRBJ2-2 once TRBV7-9 CASSFFVDTGELFF TGTGCCAGCAGCTTTTTCGTGGACACCGGGGAGCTGTTTTTT
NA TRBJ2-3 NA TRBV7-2 CASSLDGAASTDTQYF TGTGCCAGCAGCTTAGATGGGGCAGCCAGCACAGATACGCAGTATTTT
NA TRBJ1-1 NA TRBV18 CASSPQRAGRVGTEAFF TGTGCCAGCTCACCACAAAGGGCAGGGCGAGTCGGCACTGAAGCTTTCTTT
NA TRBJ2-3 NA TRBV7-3 CASSLMAGLPDTQYF TGTGCCAGCAGCTTAATGGCAGGGCTCCCAGATACGCAGTATTTT
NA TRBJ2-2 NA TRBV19 CASSIASGVAPGELFF TGTGCCAGTAGTATAGCCTCAGGGGTCGCTCCGGGGGAGCTGTTTTTT
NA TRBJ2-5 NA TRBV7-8 CASSGGVAQYF TGTGCCAGCAGCGGAGGGGTGGCCCAGTACTTC
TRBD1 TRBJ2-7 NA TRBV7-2 CASSPDRAFYEQYF TGTGCCAGCAGCCCAGACAGGGCCTTCTACGAGCAGTACTTC
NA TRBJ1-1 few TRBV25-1 CASSARQRTEAFF TGTGCCAGCAGTGCGAGACAGCGCACTGAAGCTTTCTTT
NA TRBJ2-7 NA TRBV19 CASSIAQGGSYEQYF TGTGCCAGTAGTATAGCGCAGGGGGGGTCCTACGAGCAGTACTTC
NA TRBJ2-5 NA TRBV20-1 CSASFMGQRETQYF TGCAGTGCTAGTTTTATGGGACAACGAGAGACCCAGTACTTC
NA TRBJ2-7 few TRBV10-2 CASLGTQYEQYF TGCGCCAGCTTGGGGACCCAATACGAGCAGTACTTC
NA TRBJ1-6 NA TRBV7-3 CASSSSGGTYNSPLHF TGTGCCAGCAGCTCCTCTGGGGGGACCTATAATTCACCCCTCCACTTT
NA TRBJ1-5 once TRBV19 CASSTPDSPQHF TGTGCCAGTAGTACTCCCGATTCGCCCCAGCATTTT
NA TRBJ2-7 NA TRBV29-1 CSPNRGLSYEQYF TGCAGCCCGAACAGGGGACTCTCCTACGAGCAGTACTTC
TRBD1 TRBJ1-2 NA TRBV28 CASSRRGTGLTGYTF TGTGCCAGCAGTCGTAGGGGGACAGGGCTCACTGGCTACACCTTC
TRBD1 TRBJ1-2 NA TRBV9 CASSAAGQLYGYTF TGTGCCAGCAGCGCCGCGGGACAGTTGTATGGCTACACCTTC
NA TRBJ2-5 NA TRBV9 CASGNRWGEDF TGTGCCAGCGGCAACAGGTGGGGGGAGGACTTC
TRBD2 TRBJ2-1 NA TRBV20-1 CSASSGYYNEQFF TGCAGTGCTAGTAGCGGGTACTACAATGAGCAGTTCTTC
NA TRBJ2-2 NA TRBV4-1 CASSQDSFLGYTGELFF TGCGCCAGCAGCCAAGACTCCTTCCTGGGGTACACCGGGGAGCTGTTTTTT
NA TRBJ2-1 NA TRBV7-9 CASSYDSVLNNEQFF TGTGCCAGCAGTTACGATAGCGTGCTCAACAATGAGCAGTTCTTC
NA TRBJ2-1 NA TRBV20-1 CSANNNEQFF TGCAGTGCGAACAACAATGAGCAGTTCTTC
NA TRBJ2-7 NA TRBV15 CATSRGRLDEQYF TGTGCCACCAGCAGAGGACGGCTAGACGAGCAGTACTTC
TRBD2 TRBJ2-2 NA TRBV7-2 CASSYQFLSGRYTGELFF TGTGCCAGCAGCTACCAGTTCCTTAGCGGGAGGTACACCGGGGAGCTGTTTTTT
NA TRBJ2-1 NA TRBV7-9 CASSLQADEQFF TGTGCCAGCAGCCTCCAAGCCGATGAGCAGTTCTTC
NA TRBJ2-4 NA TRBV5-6 CASSLMVAKNIQYF TGTGCCAGCAGCTTAATGGTGGCCAAAAACATTCAGTACTTC
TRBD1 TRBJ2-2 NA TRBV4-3 CASSQENRGGGELFF TGCGCCAGCAGCCAAGAGAACAGGGGTGGCGGGGAGCTGTTTTTT
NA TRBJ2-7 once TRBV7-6 CASSLAPSGSGYEQYF TGTGCCAGCAGCTTAGCGCCTTCCGGGAGTGGCTACGAGCAGTACTTC
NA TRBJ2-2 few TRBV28 CASSLGWGNTGELFF TGTGCCAGCAGTTTAGGGTGGGGGAACACCGGGGAGCTGTTTTTT
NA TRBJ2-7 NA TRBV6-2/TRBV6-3 CASSYQPYEQYF TGTGCCAGCAGTTATCAACCCTACGAGCAGTACTTC
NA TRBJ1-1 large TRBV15 CATSRDRGGDGAFF TGTGCCACCAGCAGAGATCGAGGAGGAGATGGAGCTTTCTTT
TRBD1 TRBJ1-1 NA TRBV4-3 CASSQDAGAGGAFF TGCGCCAGCAGCCAAGATGCGGGGGCAGGGGGGGCTTTCTTT